This T cell receptor (beta chain) was recovered during a study of shared T cell receptors in the human thymus. Repertoires were generated with immunoSEQ multiplex PCR, while TCRdb's copy carries only in-frame clones and drops some. The data hold fewer than 700,000 clones, with around 89% observed a single time. The germline CDR1 and CDR2 sequences are SGHTS and YDEGEE. Trimming pared 1 base from V and 3 bases from J, leaving 8 bases between. This CDR3 is 14 amino acids long. The sample was also reused in another study, on human thymus T cells. That paper states: From resections taken during corrective heart surgery, the thymus tissue was obtained. Thymic and blood repertoires seemed to show skewed V and J gene use. Reports from related research described highly overlapping thymic repertoires among unrelated individuals.

Sequenced input: thymocytes. This clonotype originated in a boy under three years old with a congenital heart defect. The rearrangement joins TRBV5-8 to TRBJ1-5; D uncertain. The CDR3 DNA reads TGTGCCAGCAGCTTGACATACAACAATCAGCCCCAGCATTTT. It translates to CASSLTYNNQPQHF.